Listed here are 15 T cell receptor beta chains from one sample, sequenced in a study of cytomegalovirus exposure and HLA in healthy donors (dated by TCRdb to 2016 to 2017). Library construction relied on the immunoSEQ multiplex PCR assay. The multiplex PCR relied on a mix of 60 forward primers for TCR Vbeta segments and 13 reverse primers for TCR Jbeta segments. TCRdb mirrors the immuneACCESS table, restricted to in-frame sequences. Some clones are absent from its copies; in checked studies, under half trace to an unresolved V gene, and the reason for the others is unknown. Counted in this sample were around 200,000 clones; approximately 85% of them appeared once. The ten largest account for 2.7% of the sample. The sample was PBMCs. The receptors were gathered from a woman aged 40 to 50 in good health and CMV-seronegative.

J is TRBJ1-5 and V is TRBV6-1; D is possibly TRBD1 (6 bases). The V gene's germline CDR1 is MNHNS and CDR2 SASEGT. This CDR3 has 13 amino acids. V was shortened by 2 bases and J by 11 bases, with 13 bases between the two germline ends. The CDR3: CASSEKGVVSQHF. The CDR3 DNA follows: TGTGCCAGCAGTGAAAAGGGGGTGGTGTCCCAGCATTTT.

The chain joins TRBV10-3 to TRBJ1-1, with D perhaps matching TRBD1 (5 bases). The CDR3 loop spans 13 amino acids. The ends were cut back, 8 bases at V and 0 bases at J, with 10 bases in the middle. The germline gives CDR1 ENHRY, CDR2 SYGVKD. CDR3: CAIRGDLNTEAFF. The CDR3 DNA sequence: TGTGCCATCCGCGGGGACTTGAACACTGAAGCTTTCTTT.

In DNA form, the CDR3 reads TGTGCCAGTAGTAGCGGCGCGGAGTGGAATCAGCCCCAGCATTTT. Translated, it gives CASSSGAEWNQPQHF. The chain combines TRBV19 with TRBJ1-5; D uncertain. The V end lost 4 bases, the J end lost 4 bases, and 14 bases lay between the germline ends. This CDR3 contains 15 residues. The germline V gene encodes CDR1 LNHDA and CDR2 SQIVND (reference sequence).

This clone has a handful of counts. The rearrangement links TRBV10-3 to TRBJ1-2; TRBD1 agrees at 8 bases. This CDR3 contains 14 residues. The germline CDR1 and CDR2 sequences are ENHRY and SYGVKD. The trim removed 6 bases at V and 4 bases at J, leaving 7 bases unmatched. CDR3 nucleotides: TGTGCCATCAGCCTCGGACAGGGAGCCTATGGCTACACCTTC. This encodes CAISLGQGAYGYTF.

This clone was recorded once. This chain connects TRBV28 to TRBJ1-5; 8 bases match TRBD1. In germline, CDR1 is MDHEN, CDR2 SYDVKM. The V gene end was trimmed by 5 bases and the J gene end by 4 bases; junction bases not matched to a gene: 7. CDR3 length equals 15 residues. DNA for the CDR3: TGTGCCAGCAGTCCTTCGGACAGGGTAAATCAGCCCCAGCATTTT. It codes for CASSPSDRVNQPQHF.

This rearrangement joins TRBV6-1 to TRBJ2-1, with 9 positions matching TRBD2. Trimming removed 5 bases from V and 4 bases from J; junction bases left unmatched: 6. CDR3 length: 15 residues. Germline CDR1 is MNHNS and CDR2 is SASEGT. DNA for the CDR3: TGTGCCAGCAGTCAGACTAGCGGAGAATACAATGAGCAGTTCTTC. Translation gives CASSQTSGEYNEQFF.

CDR3 sequence: CASSPRTGEAKNIQYF. CDR3 DNA sequence: TGTGCCAGTAGTCCGAGGACAGGGGAAGCCAAAAACATTCAGTACTTC. The V gene is TRBV19, the J gene TRBJ2-4; 9 bases map to TRBD1. Germline values: CDR1 LNHDA, CDR2 SQIVND (reference sequence). This CDR3 has 16 amino acids. The V and J ends lost 5 bases and 0 bases, in that order; junction bases with no gene match: 5. The full variable domain, completed using reference TRBV19 and TRBJ2-4, is DGGITQSPKYLFRKEGQNVTLSCEQNLNHDAMYWYRQDPGQGLRLIYYSQIVNDFQKGDIAEGYSVSREKKESFPLTVTSAQKNPTAFYLCASSPRTGEAKNIQYFGAGTRLSVL.

The chain joins TRBV10-3 to TRBJ1-1; D is undetermined. The length of the CDR3 is 12 residues. Germline CDR1 ENHRY, CDR2 SYGVKD. Between the trimmed V and J ends, which lost 2 bases and 14 bases, there was a span of 15 bases. The chain's CDR3 is CAISETSALAFF. The CDR3, as DNA: TGTGCCATCAGTGAGACGTCGGCTTTAGCCTTCTTT.

The gene calls are TRBV18 and TRBJ2-3; D gene unclear. Germline CDR1 and CDR2: KGHSH and LQKENI. The CDR3 runs to 14 residues. V lost 3 bases and J lost 3, with 10 bases in between. This chain's CDR3 is CASSPRPGTDTQYF. CDR3 DNA: TGTGCCAGCTCACCCCGTCCCGGGACAGATACGCAGTATTTT.

This chain uses TRBV6-6 with TRBJ2-7, with unresolved D. CDR1 and CDR2 from the germline V gene are MNHNY and SVGAGI (reference sequence). The CDR3 length is 15 residues. The V end was cut by 2 bases, the J end by 5 bases, with 16 bases between. The CDR3: CASSYGTTPRDEQYF. CDR3 in DNA: TGTGCCAGCAGTTACGGCACTACCCCTCGGGACGAGCAGTACTTC.

The V and J genes are TRBV4-1 and TRBJ2-5, with D uncertain. CDR3 length: 14 amino acids. V was clipped by 1 base and J by 1 base, with 7 bases between them. The V gene's germline CDR1 is MGHRA and CDR2 YSYEKL. Here the CDR3 DNA reads TGCGCCAGCAGCCAAGGACTGGGCCAAGAGACCCAGTACTTC. Protein product: CASSQGLGQETQYF.

The chain has TRBV5-6 and TRBJ1-5; 11 nucleotides line up with TRBD1. The CDR3 totals 19 residues. J lost 0 bases, V lost 4 bases, and 12 bases had no gene match. Germline V gene data show CDR1 as SGHDT and CDR2 as YYEEEE. CDR3 in amino acids: CASSAPGQGDKYSNQPQHF. As DNA, the CDR3 is TGTGCCAGCAGCGCACCGGGACAGGGGGACAAATATAGCAATCAGCCCCAGCATTTT. Variable domain in full (rest from reference TRBV5-6 and TRBJ1-5): DAGVTQSPTHLIKTRGQQVTLRCSPKSGHDTVSWYQQALGQGPQFIFQYYEEEERQRGNFPDRFSGHQFPNYSSELNVNALLLGDSALYLCASSAPGQGDKYSNQPQHFGDGTRLSIL.

V is TRBV4-1 and J is TRBJ1-3; D remains unclear. The CDR3 consists of 16 residues. Trimming took 1 base from V and 0 from J, leaving 10 bases between them. Germline V gives CDR1 MGHRA, CDR2 YSYEKL. This CDR3 reads CASSQGPGISGNTIYF. CDR3 sequence (DNA): TGCGCCAGCAGCCAAGGTCCGGGGATCTCTGGAAACACCATATATTTT.

The rearrangement joins TRBV14 to TRBJ1-1, with D unresolved. The CDR3 contains 12 residues. The ends were cut back, 2 bases at V and 11 bases at J, with 12 bases in the middle. Per germline, CDR1 SGHDN and CDR2 FVKESK. For the CDR3, the DNA is TGTGCCAGCAGCCAAACCCGTTTCGCGGCTTTCTTT. It encodes CASSQTRFAAFF.

This clone is a singleton in its sample. CDR3 loop: CASSPSHPRDTQYF. The DNA of the CDR3 is TGTGCCAGCAGCCCCAGTCATCCTAGGGATACGCAGTATTTT. The V gene is TRBV7-9, the J gene TRBJ2-3, with D unclear. Germline lookup yields CDR1 SEHNR and CDR2 FQNEAQ (reference sequence). This CDR3 is 14 amino acids long. The V gene lost 5 bases and the J gene lost 6 bases, with 15 bases spanning the gap. The complete variable domain, with remaining parts taken from reference TRBV7-9 and TRBJ2-3, reads DTGVSQNPRHKITKRGQNVTFRCDPISEHNRLYWYRQTLGQGPEFLTYFQNEAQLEKSRLLSDRFSAERPKGSFSTLEIQRTEQGDSAMYLCASSPSHPRDTQYFGPGTRLTVL.